This entry concerns a single T cell receptor (beta chain). In the original processing: How many nucleated cells were present was estimated from reference gene primer amplification. Assay used: immunoSEQ multiplex PCR; TCRdb lists only in-frame clones, some missing. V and J calls and clone size come straight from that table; D and trimming were deduced from the DNA. This table has 150,000 to 250,000 clones, around 90% appearing once. This record comes from a study of blood T cell repertoires in COVID-19. Study in general: Specimens from acute and convalescent COVID-19 originated in the United States, Italy and Spain.

Clinical histories supplied by participants themselves formed the basis of cohort assignment. The CDR3 is made up of 15 amino acids. V shed 5 bases, J shed 0 bases, and the junction held 3 bases outside the gene matches. The V gene's germline CDR1 is LNHDA and CDR2 SQIVND (reference sequence). The TCR was taken from a woman aged 25 to 39 who had recovered from COVID-19. The chain has TRBV19 and TRBJ2-1; 8 bases agree with TRBD1. The sequenced sample was PBMCs or T cells enriched from blood (not recorded which). The DNA for the CDR3 is TGTGCCAGTAGTTTCGGACAGGGCTCCTACAATGAGCAGTTCTTC. Translating gives CASSFGQGSYNEQFF.